The following is a TCR beta chain sequence with its context. The antigen is not known. This sample stems from a study of T cell responses to AZD1222 COVID-19 vaccine. At the level of the study: Recipients boosted at about 4 weeks or about 12 weeks are pooled.

Clones were sequenced by immunoSEQ multiplex PCR, and TCRdb holds only the in-frame ones, with some missing. The sample has 140,000 to 150,000 clones, approximately 85% seen once. Germline V lookup: CDR1 SGHRS, CDR2 YFSETQ. V was clipped by 4 bases and J by 2 bases; unmatched bases: 8. The CDR3 runs to 15 residues. Study-level findings and limits: The repertoires were collected only after the peak T cell response. Seropositive at baseline were only a handful of AZD1222 recipients.

The sample in question was peripheral blood, obtained on day 0 of AZD1222 vaccination. The chain carries TRBV5-1 and TRBJ1-2; 7 bases match TRBD1. This clonotype originated in an adult in good health. CDR3 nucleotide sequence: TGCGCCAGCAGCCTGACAGGGATCGGGAACTATGGCTACACCTTC. Its translation is CASSLTGIGNYGYTF.